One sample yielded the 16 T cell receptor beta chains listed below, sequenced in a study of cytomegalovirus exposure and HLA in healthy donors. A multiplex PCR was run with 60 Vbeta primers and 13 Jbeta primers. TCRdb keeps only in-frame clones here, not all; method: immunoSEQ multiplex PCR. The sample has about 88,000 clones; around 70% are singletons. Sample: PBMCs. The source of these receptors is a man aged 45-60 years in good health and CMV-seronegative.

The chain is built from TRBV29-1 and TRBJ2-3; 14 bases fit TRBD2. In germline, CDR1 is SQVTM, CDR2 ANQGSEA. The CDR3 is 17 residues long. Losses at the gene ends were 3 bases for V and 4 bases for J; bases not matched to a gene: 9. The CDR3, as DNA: TGCAGCGTTGATAGACTAGCGGGGGGGCCGGGAGCAGATACGCAGTATTTT. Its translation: CSVDRLAGGPGADTQYF.

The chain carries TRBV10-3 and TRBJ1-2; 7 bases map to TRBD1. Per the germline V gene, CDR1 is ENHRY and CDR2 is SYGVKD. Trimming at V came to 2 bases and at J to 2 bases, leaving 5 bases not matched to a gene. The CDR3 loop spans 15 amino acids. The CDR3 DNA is TGTGCCATCAGTGAGATAACAGGGGAGAACTATGGCTACACCTTC. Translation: CAISEITGENYGYTF.

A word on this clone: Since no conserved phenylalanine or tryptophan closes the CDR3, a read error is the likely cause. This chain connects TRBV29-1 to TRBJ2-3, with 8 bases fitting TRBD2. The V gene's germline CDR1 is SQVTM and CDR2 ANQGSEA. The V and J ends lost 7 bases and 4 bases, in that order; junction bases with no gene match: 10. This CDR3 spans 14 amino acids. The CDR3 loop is CSAHSGGAPDTQYV. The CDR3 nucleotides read TGCAGCGCCCACTCGGGGGGGGCCCCAGATACGCAGTATGTT.

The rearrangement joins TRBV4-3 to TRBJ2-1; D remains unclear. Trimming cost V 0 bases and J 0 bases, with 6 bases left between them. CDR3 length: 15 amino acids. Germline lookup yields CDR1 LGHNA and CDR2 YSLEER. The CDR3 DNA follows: TGCGCCAGCAGCCAAGACACGAGCTCCTACAATGAGCAGTTCTTC. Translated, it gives CASSQDTSSYNEQFF.

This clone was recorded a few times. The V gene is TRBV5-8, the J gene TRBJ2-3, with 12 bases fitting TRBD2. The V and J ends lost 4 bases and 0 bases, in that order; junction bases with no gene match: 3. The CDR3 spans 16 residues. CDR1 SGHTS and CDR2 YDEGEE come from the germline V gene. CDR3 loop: CASSPGLAGSTDTQYF. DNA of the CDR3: TGTGCCAGCAGCCCCGGACTAGCGGGGAGCACAGATACGCAGTATTTT.

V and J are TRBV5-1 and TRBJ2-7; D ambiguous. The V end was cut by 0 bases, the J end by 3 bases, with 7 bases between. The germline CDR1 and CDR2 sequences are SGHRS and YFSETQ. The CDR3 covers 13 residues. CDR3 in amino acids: CASSLGTFYEQYF. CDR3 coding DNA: TGCGCCAGCAGCTTGGGCACTTTCTACGAGCAGTACTTC.

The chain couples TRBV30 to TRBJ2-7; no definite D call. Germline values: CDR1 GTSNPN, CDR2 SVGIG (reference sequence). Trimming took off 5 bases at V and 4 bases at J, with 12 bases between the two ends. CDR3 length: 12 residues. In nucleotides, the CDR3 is TGTGCCTGGGGCACACCGGGTTACGAGCAGTACTTC. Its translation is CAWGTPGYEQYF.

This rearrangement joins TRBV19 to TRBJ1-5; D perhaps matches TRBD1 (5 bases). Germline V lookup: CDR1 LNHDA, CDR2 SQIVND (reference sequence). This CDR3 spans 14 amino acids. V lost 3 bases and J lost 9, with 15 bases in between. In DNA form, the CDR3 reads TGTGCCAGTAGTATTTCAGGGTATGGCTCGCCCCAGCATTTT. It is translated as CASSISGYGSPQHF.

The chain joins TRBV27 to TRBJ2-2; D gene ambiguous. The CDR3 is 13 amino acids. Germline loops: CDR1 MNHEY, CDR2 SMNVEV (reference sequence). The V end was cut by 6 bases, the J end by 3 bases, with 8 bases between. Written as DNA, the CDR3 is TGTGCCAGCAGCAACTCGTACACCGGGGAGCTGTTTTTT. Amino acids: CASSNSYTGELFF.

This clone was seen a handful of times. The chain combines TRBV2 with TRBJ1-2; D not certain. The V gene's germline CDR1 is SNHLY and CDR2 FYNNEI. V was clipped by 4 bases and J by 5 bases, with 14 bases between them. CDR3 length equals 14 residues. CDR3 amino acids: CASSGAERVYGYTF. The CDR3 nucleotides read TGTGCCAGCAGTGGGGCGGAGAGGGTATATGGCTACACCTTC.

The CDR3 here is CASSPSYGTGVYGANVLTF. The CDR3 bases are TGTGCCAGCTCACCATCGTACGGGACAGGGGTTTATGGGGCCAACGTCCTGACTTTC. The chain recombines TRBV18 with TRBJ2-6; 10 bases agree with TRBD1. CDR1 is KGHSH and CDR2 is LQKENI in the germline V gene. The CDR3 is 19 residues long. The V segment lost 2 bases and the J segment 3 bases; nucleotides outside the gene matches: 10.

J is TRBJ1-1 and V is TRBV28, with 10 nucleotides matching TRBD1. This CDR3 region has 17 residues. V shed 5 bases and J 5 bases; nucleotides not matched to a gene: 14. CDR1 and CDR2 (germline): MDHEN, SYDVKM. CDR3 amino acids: CASSPEGQGYRGTEAFF. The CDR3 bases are TGTGCCAGCAGTCCGGAGGGACAGGGGTACAGGGGTACTGAAGCTTTCTTT.

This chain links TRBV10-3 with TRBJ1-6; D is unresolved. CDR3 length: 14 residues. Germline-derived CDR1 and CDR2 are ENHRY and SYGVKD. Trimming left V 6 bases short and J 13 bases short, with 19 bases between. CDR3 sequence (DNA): TGTGCCATCAGGGCAGTGGGCCGGGAGGCGCCCCTCCACTTT. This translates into CAIRAVGREAPLHF.

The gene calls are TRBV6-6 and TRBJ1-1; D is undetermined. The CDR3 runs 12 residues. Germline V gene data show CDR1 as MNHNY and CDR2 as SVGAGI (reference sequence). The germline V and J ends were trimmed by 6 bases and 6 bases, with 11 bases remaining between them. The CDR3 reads CASRAGRAEAFF. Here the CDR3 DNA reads TGTGCCAGCAGGGCGGGGAGGGCTGAAGCTTTCTTT.

The CDR3 loop reads CASSTVNTEAFF. The CDR3 DNA reads as TGTGCCAGCTCAACGGTGAACACTGAAGCTTTCTTT. The chain links TRBV18 to TRBJ1-1; D not resolved. The germline V gene encodes CDR1 KGHSH and CDR2 LQKENI. The CDR3 has 12 amino acids. V was pared by 5 bases and J by 0 bases, with 4 bases between.

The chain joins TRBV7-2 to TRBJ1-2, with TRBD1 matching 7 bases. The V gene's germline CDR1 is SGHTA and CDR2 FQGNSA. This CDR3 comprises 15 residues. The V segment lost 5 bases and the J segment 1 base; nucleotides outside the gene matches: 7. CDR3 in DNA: TGTGCCAGCAGCCCTCGACAGGGTTTTAACTATGGCTACACCTTC. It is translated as CASSPRQGFNYGYTF. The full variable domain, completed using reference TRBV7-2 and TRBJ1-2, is GAGVSQSPSNKVTEKGKDVELRCDPISGHTALYWYRQSLGQGLEFLIYFQGNSAPDKSGLPSDRFSAERTGGSVSTLTIQRTQQEDSAVYLCASSPRQGFNYGYTFGSGTRLTVV.